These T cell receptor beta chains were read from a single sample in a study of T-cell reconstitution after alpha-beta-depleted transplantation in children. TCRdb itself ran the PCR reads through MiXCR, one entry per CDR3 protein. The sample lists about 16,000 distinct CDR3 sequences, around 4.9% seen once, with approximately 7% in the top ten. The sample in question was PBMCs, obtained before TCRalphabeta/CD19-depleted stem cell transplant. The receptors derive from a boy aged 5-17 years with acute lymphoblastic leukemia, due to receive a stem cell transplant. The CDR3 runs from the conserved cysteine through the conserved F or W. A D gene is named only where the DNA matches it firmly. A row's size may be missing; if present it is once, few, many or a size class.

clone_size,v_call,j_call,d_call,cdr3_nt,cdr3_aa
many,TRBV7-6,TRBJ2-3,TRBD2,TGTGCCAGCAGCTTGACTAGCGGGAGTGTAGATACGCAGTATTTT,CASSLTSGSVDTQYF
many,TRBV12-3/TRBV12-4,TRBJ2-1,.,TGTGCCAGCAGTTCCCAAATCAGGAGTACTTCCTACAATGAGCAGTTCTTC,CASSSQIRSTSYNEQFF
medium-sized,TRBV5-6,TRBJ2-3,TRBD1,TGTGCCAGCAGGACGCAGACAGGGGGACGGACAGATACGCAGTATTTT,CASRTQTGGRTDTQYF
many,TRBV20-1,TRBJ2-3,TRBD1,TGCAGTGCTAAATCGCCGGGACAGGGGAAAACAGATACGCAGTATTTT,CSAKSPGQGKTDTQYF
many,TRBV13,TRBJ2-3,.,TGTGCCAGCAGCTTAGATCGTAAGGGGGGTACGCAGTATTTT,CASSLDRKGGTQYF
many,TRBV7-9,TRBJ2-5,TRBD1,TGTGCCAGCAGCTTGGGGGACAGAATGTACCAAGAGACCCAGTACTTC,CASSLGDRMYQETQYF
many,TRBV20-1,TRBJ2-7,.,TGCAGTGCTAGAGATCCCGCTTTCGACGAGCAGTACTTC,CSARDPAFDEQYF
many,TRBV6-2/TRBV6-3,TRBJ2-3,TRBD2,TGTGCCAGCAGGCTAGCGGGGGGAAAGAGGAACACAGATACGCAGTATTTT,CASRLAGGKRNTDTQYF
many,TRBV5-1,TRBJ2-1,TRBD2,TGCGCCAGCACCCACCTGACTAGCGGGAGATCCAATGAGCAGTTCTTC,CASTHLTSGRSNEQFF
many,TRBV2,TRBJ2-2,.,TGTGCCAGCACAACGTCGTGGGGGGTTAGCACCGGGGAGCTGTTTTTT,CASTTSWGVSTGELFF
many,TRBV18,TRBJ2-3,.,TGTGCCAGCTCACCCTCCCAGGCGGCGGGCTGGGGTACAGATACGCAGTATTTT,CASSPSQAAGWGTDTQYF
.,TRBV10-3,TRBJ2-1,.,TGTGCATCCTCGGCGGGGGCGGGGTTGGTCTACAATGAGCAGTTCTTC,CASSAGAGLVYNEQFF
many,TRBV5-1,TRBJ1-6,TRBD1,TGCGCCAGCAGCTGGACAGGGGATAATTCACCCCTCCACTTT,CASSWTGDNSPLHF
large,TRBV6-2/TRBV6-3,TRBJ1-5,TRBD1,TGTGCCAGCAGCAAACACAGGGGGCCAGGTCAGCCCCAGCATTTT,CASSKHRGPGQPQHF
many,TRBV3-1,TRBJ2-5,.,TGTGCCAGCAGCGATAAAAAGGGCCTTAGAACAGAGACCCAGTACTTC,CASSDKKGLRTETQYF
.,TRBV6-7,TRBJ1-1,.,TGTGCCTTCAGTTTAAATCTCGGTGGAGCCCTGAACACTGAAGCTTTCTTT,CAFSLNLGGALNTEAFF
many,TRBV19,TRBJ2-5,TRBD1,TGTGCCAGTAATGTGGCCGGGACAGGGGGAGAGACCCAGTACTTC,CASNVAGTGGETQYF
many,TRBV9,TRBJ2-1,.,TGTGCCAGCAGCCCCGGGGTTAGCGGAATCTCCTACAATGAGCAGTTCTTC,CASSPGVSGISYNEQFF